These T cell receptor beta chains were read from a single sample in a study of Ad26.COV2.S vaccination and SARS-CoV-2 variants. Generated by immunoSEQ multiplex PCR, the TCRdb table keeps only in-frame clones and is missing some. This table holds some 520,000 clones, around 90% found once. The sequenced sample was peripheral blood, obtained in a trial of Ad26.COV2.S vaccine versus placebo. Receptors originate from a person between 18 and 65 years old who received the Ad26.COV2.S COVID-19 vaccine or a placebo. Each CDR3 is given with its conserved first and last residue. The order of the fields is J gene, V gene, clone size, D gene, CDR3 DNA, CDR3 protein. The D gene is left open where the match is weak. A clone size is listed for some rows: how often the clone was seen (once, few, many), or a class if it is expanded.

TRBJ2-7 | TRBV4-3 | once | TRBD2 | TGCGCCAGCAGCCAAGATGGGGGACTAGCGGGAGGGCCGCCTTACGAGCAGTACTTC | CASSQDGGLAGGPPYEQYF
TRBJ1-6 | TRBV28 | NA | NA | TGTGCCAGCAGTTTTTCACCCCTCCACTTT | CASSFSPLHF
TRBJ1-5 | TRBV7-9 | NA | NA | TGTGCCAGCAGCTCCCCCGAGGACAGTAACTTCCAGCCCCAGCATTTT | CASSSPEDSNFQPQHF
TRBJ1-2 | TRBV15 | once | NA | TGTGCCACCAGCAGGGTTGACACCTTC | CATSRVDTF
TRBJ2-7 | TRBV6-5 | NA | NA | TGTGCCAGCACCGTTGCCCCTCCAGGGGAGCAGTACTTC | CASTVAPPGEQYF
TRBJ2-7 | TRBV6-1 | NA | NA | TGTGCCAGCAGTGACGTCGCCTACGAGCAGTACTTC | CASSDVAYEQYF
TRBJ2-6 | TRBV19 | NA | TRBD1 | TGTGCCAGTAGTATAGATCTCAGGGGGCCCGGGGCCAACGTCCTGACTTTC | CASSIDLRGPGANVLTF
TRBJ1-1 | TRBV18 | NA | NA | TGTGCTGCCCTCTCCAGGGCTGACACTGAAGCTTTCTTT | CAALSRADTEAFF
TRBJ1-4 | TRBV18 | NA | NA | TGTGCCAGCTCTCCCCGAATGGCAACTAATGAAAAACTGTTTTTT | CASSPRMATNEKLFF
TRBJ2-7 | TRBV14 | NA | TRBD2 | TGTGCCAGCAGCCAAACGGGGCCTAGCGGGAGGTTGTACGAGCAGTACTTC | CASSQTGPSGRLYEQYF
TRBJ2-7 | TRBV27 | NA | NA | TGTGCCAGCAGTTTAGGGGGACCCCGCTACGAGCAGTACTTC | CASSLGGPRYEQYF
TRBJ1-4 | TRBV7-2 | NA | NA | TGTGCCAGCTCCCAAGGGGGGGCATCTAATGAAAAACTGTTTTTT | CASSQGGASNEKLFF